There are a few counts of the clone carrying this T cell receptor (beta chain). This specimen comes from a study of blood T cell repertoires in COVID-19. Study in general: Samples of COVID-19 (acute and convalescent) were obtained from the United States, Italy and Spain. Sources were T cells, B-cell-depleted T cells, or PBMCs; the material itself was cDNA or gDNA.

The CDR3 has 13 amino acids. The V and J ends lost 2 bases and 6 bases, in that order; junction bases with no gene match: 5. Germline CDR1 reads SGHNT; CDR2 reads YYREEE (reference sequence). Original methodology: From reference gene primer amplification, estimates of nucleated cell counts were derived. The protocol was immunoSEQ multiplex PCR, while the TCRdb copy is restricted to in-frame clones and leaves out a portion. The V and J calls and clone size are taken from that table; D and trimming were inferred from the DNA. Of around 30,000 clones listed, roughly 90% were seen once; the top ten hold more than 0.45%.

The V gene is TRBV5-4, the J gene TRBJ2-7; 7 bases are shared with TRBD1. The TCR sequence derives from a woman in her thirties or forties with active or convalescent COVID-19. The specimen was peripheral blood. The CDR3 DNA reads TGTGCCAGCAGCTTCGACAGGGATGGCGAGCAGTACTTC. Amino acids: CASSFDRDGEQYF.